The 7 T cell receptor beta chains reported below all come from one sample, sequenced in a study of control samples from healthy donors and cancer patients. The method was immunoSEQ multiplex PCR; TCRdb's version includes in-frame clones alone and lacks a portion of them. The repertoire holds over 120,000 clones, with around 94% as singletons. The sample was PBMCs. Every receptor here comes from a man between 60 and 75 years old with colorectal cancer.

J is TRBJ2-5 and V is TRBV11-2; D could derive from TRBD1 or TRBD2 (6 bases each). Trimming stripped 1 base from V and 4 bases from J, with 13 bases between. Germline V gives CDR1 SGHAT, CDR2 FQNNGV. The CDR3 contains 15 residues. CDR3 coding DNA: TGTGCCAGCAGCTTAGGGCCGGGGGCCCGAGAGACCCAGTACTTC. This gives the protein CASSLGPGARETQYF.

CDR3 residues: CASSMRPGMGTEAFF. CDR3 sequence (DNA): TGTGCCAGTAGTATGAGGCCGGGTATGGGCACTGAAGCTTTCTTT. The chain couples TRBV19 to TRBJ1-1; D remains ambiguous. The length of the CDR3 is 15 residues. Germline V lookup: CDR1 LNHDA, CDR2 SQIVND (reference sequence). With 3 bases removed from V and 4 bases from J, the gap between germline ends came to 15 bases.

V gene TRBV27 combines with J gene TRBJ2-7; 8 nucleotides match TRBD1. Germline trimming cut 5 bases from V and 4 bases from J; bases unmatched to any gene: 7. Germline V gene data show CDR1 as MNHEY and CDR2 as SMNVEV (reference sequence). The length of the CDR3 is 14 residues. The CDR3 nucleotides read TGTGCCAGCAGTCCCCGGACAGGGTCGTACGAGCAGTACTTC. As protein: CASSPRTGSYEQYF.

This rearrangement joins TRBV7-6 to TRBJ2-2; D is unclear. This CDR3 spans 16 amino acids. Trimming shortened V by 0 bases and J by 1 base, and 9 bases separated the two germline ends. The germline V gene encodes CDR1 SGHVS and CDR2 FNYEAQ. The CDR3 sequence: CASSLAAPGNTGELFF. CDR3 bases: TGTGCCAGCAGCTTAGCTGCACCGGGGAACACCGGGGAGCTGTTTTTT.

The chain is built from TRBV6-5 and TRBJ1-1; TRBD1 aligns across 7 bases. V was clipped by 5 bases and J by 4 bases; unmatched bases: 7. In germline, CDR1 is MNHEY, CDR2 SVGAGI. The CDR3 has 14 residues. The CDR3 loop is CASSPSTGSTEAFF. The CDR3 DNA follows: TGTGCCAGCAGTCCGTCGACAGGGTCCACTGAAGCTTTCTTT.

The rearrangement links TRBV25-1 to TRBJ1-2; 8 nucleotides match TRBD1. With V trimmed by 2 bases and J by 4 bases, 6 bases remained unmatched. The CDR3 totals 15 residues. The germline V gene encodes CDR1 MGHDK and CDR2 SYGVNS. The chain's CDR3 is CASSERGTGPYGYTF. The CDR3 coding sequence is TGTGCCAGCAGTGAACGTGGGACAGGCCCCTATGGCTACACCTTC.

The rearrangement joins TRBV11-2 to TRBJ1-3; a possible D gene is TRBD1 (6 bases). The CDR3 covers 13 residues. Germline CDR1 SGHAT, CDR2 FQNNGV. V gave up 4 bases and J gave up 7 bases, with 11 bases separating them. CDR3 nucleotides: TGTGCCAGCAGCTCGTCCCAGGGGAACACCATATATTTT. Translating gives CASSSSQGNTIYF.